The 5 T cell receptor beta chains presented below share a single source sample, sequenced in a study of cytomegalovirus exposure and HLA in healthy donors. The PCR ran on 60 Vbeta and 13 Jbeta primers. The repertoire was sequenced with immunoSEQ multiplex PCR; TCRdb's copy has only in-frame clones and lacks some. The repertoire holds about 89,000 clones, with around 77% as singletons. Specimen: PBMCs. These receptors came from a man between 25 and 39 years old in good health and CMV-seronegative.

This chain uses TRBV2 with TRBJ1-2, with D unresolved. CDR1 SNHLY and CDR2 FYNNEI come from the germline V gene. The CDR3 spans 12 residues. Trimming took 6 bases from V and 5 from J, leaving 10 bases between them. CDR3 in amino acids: CASRERLYGYTF. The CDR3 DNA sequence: TGTGCCAGCAGAGAGAGACTTTATGGCTACACCTTC. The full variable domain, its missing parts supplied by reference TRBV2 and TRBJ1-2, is EPEVTQTPSHQVTQMGQEVILRCVPISNHLYFYWYRQILGQKVEFLVSFYNNEISEKSEIFDDQFSVERPDGSNFTLKIRSTKLEDSAMYFCASRERLYGYTFGSGTRLTVV.

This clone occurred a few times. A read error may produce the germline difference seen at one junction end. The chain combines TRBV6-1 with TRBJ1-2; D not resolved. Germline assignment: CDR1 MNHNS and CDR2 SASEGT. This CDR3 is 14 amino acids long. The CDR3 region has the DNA TGTGCCAGCAGGGAAGACGTAGCTAACTATGGCTACACCTTC. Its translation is CASREDVANYGYTF.

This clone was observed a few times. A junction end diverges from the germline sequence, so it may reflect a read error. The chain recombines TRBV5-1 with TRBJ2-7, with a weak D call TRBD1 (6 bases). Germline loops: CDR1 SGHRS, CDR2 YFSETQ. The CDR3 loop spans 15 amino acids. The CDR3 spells CASSLEGQPSDEQYF. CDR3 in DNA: TGCGCCAGCAGCTTGGAGGGACAACCCTCCGACGAGCAGTACTTC.

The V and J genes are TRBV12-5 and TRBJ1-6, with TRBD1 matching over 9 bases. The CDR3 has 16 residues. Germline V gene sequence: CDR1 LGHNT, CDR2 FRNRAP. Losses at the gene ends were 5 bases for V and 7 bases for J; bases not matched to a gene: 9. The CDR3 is CASGIRTGGINSPLHF. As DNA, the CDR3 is TGTGCTAGTGGTATACGTACAGGGGGCATCAATTCACCCCTCCACTTT.

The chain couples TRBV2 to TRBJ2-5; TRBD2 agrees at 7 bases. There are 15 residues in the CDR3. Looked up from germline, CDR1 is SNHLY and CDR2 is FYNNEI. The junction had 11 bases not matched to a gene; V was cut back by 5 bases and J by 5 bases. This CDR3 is CASSPNRAGSETQYF. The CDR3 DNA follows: TGTGCCAGCAGTCCAAATCGAGCGGGGAGCGAGACCCAGTACTTC.